The clone carrying this T cell receptor (beta chain) showed up just a few times. The CDR3 contains 13 residues. V was pared by 6 bases and J by 6 bases, with 14 bases between. The sample belongs to a study of early T cells in non-severe SARS-CoV-2 infection. MiXCR, run by TCRdb on the 5' RACE reads, gives a single entry per CDR3 protein. The data contain roughly 35,000 distinct CDR3 sequences, just under 4% of them seen just once; the ten biggest clones take up approximately 11%. This TCR was recovered from an adult who was a healthcare worker with PCR-confirmed SARS-CoV-2 infection or an uninfected control (not recorded which). V usage is TRBV12-3 or TRBV12-4 and J usage is TRBJ1-2, with D possibly being TRBD1 (6 bases). Specimen: whole blood. The CDR3 is CASRKNRVDGYTF. The CDR3 DNA reads as TGTGCCAGCAGAAAAAACAGGGTGGATGGCTACACCTTC.